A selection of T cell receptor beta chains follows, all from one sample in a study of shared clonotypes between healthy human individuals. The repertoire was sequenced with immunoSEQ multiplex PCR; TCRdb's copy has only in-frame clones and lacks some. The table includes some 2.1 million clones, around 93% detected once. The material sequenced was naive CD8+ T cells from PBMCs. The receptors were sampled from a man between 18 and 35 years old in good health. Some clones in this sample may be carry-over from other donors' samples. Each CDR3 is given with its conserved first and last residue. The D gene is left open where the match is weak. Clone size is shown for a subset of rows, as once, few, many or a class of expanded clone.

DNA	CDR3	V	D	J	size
TGTGCCAGCAGCGTAGGGGGGACACGCACAGATACGCAGTATTTT	CASSVGGTRTDTQYF	TRBV9	NA	TRBJ2-3	NA
TGTGCCAGCCGGGACAGGGCCCTCTTCGATGAGCAGTTCTTC	CASRDRALFDEQFF	TRBV28	TRBD1	TRBJ2-1	many
TGTGCCAGCAGCCTGGGACTAGCGGGACCCAATGAGCAGTTCTTC	CASSLGLAGPNEQFF	TRBV28	TRBD2	TRBJ2-1	NA
TGTGCCAGCAGCTTAACCGTCAGTTACGAGCAGTACTTC	CASSLTVSYEQYF	TRBV11-2	NA	TRBJ2-7	NA
TGCAGCGTCCGCGCAGCGATACGGTATGGCTACACCTTC	CSVRAAIRYGYTF	TRBV29-1	NA	TRBJ1-2	NA
TGTGCCAGCAGTGAAACAGGGTCGGACACTGAAGCTTTCTTT	CASSETGSDTEAFF	TRBV6-4	NA	TRBJ1-1	NA
TGTGCCAGCAGTTTCTCTAGCGGGCCCTACGAGCAGTACTTC	CASSFSSGPYEQYF	TRBV27	TRBD2	TRBJ2-7	NA
TGTGCCAGCAGCTCCCCCAGAAGCACCGGGGAGCTGTTTTTT	CASSSPRSTGELFF	TRBV7-9	NA	TRBJ2-2	NA
TGTGCCAGCAGTTCGGGGGTCTCTAACTATGGCTACACCTTC	CASSSGVSNYGYTF	TRBV27	NA	TRBJ1-2	NA
TGTGCCAGCAGGCTCGGTCCGGGATCTTGGGAGCAGTTCTTC	CASRLGPGSWEQFF	TRBV27	NA	TRBJ2-1	NA
TGTGCCAGCAGCAAGGACAGGGCAGATACGCAGTATTTT	CASSKDRADTQYF	TRBV7-3	TRBD1	TRBJ2-3	NA
TGTGCCAGCAGCTTAGATCGGGGGACTCAGCCCCAGCATTTT	CASSLDRGTQPQHF	TRBV7-2	NA	TRBJ1-5	NA
TGCGCCAGCAGCCAAGCCGGGACGTTACTTAGGGATGAGCAGTTCTTC	CASSQAGTLLRDEQFF	TRBV4-1	NA	TRBJ2-1	NA
TGTGCCTGGAGCCCACTAGCGGCCTCCCCTGAGCAGTTCTTC	CAWSPLAASPEQFF	TRBV30	TRBD2	TRBJ2-1	NA
TGTGCCAGCAGTTTATCGTGGGACGGTAATCAGCCCCAGCATTTT	CASSLSWDGNQPQHF	TRBV27	NA	TRBJ1-5	NA
TGTGCCAGTAGCAGAGCGGTAGTTTCCTACAATGAGCAGTTCTTC	CASSRAVVSYNEQFF	TRBV19	NA	TRBJ2-1	NA
TGTGCCAGCAGCCCGACTCAGGGCCCGCTGTGGGAGCAGTACTTC	CASSPTQGPLWEQYF	TRBV7-3	NA	TRBJ2-7	NA
TGTGCCAGCAGCCTAGAATCCTACGAGCAGTACTTC	CASSLESYEQYF	TRBV6-6	NA	TRBJ2-7	NA
TGTGCCACCAGCAGAGTACAGAAATTGTACGAGCAGTACTTC	CATSRVQKLYEQYF	TRBV15	NA	TRBJ2-7	NA
TGTGCCAGCAGTGCTAGCGGGATGGGAAACATTCAGTACTTC	CASSASGMGNIQYF	TRBV27	TRBD2	TRBJ2-4	NA
TGTGCCAGCAGACCCAACGAAGGGGTCGAGCAGTACTTC	CASRPNEGVEQYF	TRBV6-5	NA	TRBJ2-7	NA
TGTGCCAGCAGTTACTCGACGGGGGAACAAGAGACCCAGTACTTC	CASSYSTGEQETQYF	TRBV6-5	NA	TRBJ2-5	NA
TGCGCCAGCAGCCAGAATGAGTGGAAACGGGAGGGGACCTACAATGAGCAGTTCTTC	CASSQNEWKREGTYNEQFF	TRBV4-3	TRBD2	TRBJ2-1	NA
TGTGCCAGCAGTGACGGGCTAGCGGGTGGGGCCAAAAACATTCAGTACTTC	CASSDGLAGGAKNIQYF	TRBV2	TRBD2	TRBJ2-4	NA
TGTGCCAGCAGCTTCGGGACAGTCTACGAGCAGTACTTC	CASSFGTVYEQYF	TRBV11-2	TRBD1	TRBJ2-7	NA
TGTGCCAGCAGCCAAGTTGGACAGTTGTATGGCTACACCTTC	CASSQVGQLYGYTF	TRBV4-2	NA	TRBJ1-2	NA
TGTGCCAGCAGCCCGGCGGGGGGGACTGAAGCTTTCTTT	CASSPAGGTEAFF	TRBV2	NA	TRBJ1-1	NA
TGCGCCAGTGGGACAGGCGAGAACACCGGGGAGCTGTTTTTT	CASGTGENTGELFF	TRBV5-1	TRBD1	TRBJ2-2	NA
TGCGCCAGCAGCCAAGATTTGGAGCAGGAGCTCGGCACTGAAGCTTTCTTT	CASSQDLEQELGTEAFF	TRBV4-3	NA	TRBJ1-1	NA
TGTGCCAGCAGCTTGGCCCGGGCAGGGACGGGGACCCAGTACTTC	CASSLARAGTGTQYF	TRBV5-8	NA	TRBJ2-5	NA
TGTGCCAGCAGTGAAGCGAAAACACTAAAAACCTACGAGCAGTACTTC	CASSEAKTLKTYEQYF	TRBV2	NA	TRBJ2-7	NA
TGCGCCAGCAGCTGGGCCACCGACGGGGGCACTGAAGCTTTCTTT	CASSWATDGGTEAFF	TRBV5-1	NA	TRBJ1-1	NA
TGCGCCACCCGAGGGGGCCCAGCGGGAAGCTCCTACAATGAGCAGTTCTTC	CATRGGPAGSSYNEQFF	TRBV10-1	NA	TRBJ2-1	NA
TGCGCCAGCAGCTTGGACTCGATGCATGAGCAGTTCTTC	CASSLDSMHEQFF	TRBV5-1	NA	TRBJ2-1	NA
TGTGCCAGCAGCTTATTCGGGGATGGCTACACCTTC	CASSLFGDGYTF	TRBV7-9	NA	TRBJ1-2	few
TGTGCCATCAGTGAGTACATCGCCTACGAGCAGTACTTC	CAISEYIAYEQYF	TRBV10-3	NA	TRBJ2-7	NA
TGCAGCGTTGTGCAGGGGGCTGAAGCTTTCTTT	CSVVQGAEAFF	TRBV29-1	TRBD1	TRBJ1-1	few
TGTGCCAGCAGCTCCCGACAGGGGCCGAATGAAAAACTGTTTTTT	CASSSRQGPNEKLFF	TRBV7-6	TRBD1	TRBJ1-4	NA
TGCAGCGTCGCCTCCCAGGGGGGTACCTTC	CSVASQGGTF	TRBV29-1	TRBD1	TRBJ1-2	NA
TGTGCCAGCAGTCTGCAGGGGGATTACTATGGCTACACCTTC	CASSLQGDYYGYTF	TRBV27	TRBD1	TRBJ1-2	NA
TGTGCCAGCAGTTTAACAGGGGGCGCGACCGGGGAGCTGTTTTTT	CASSLTGGATGELFF	TRBV27	TRBD1	TRBJ2-2	NA
TGTGCCAGCAGTTTCGGACAGGGGGCTTCACCCCTCCACTTT	CASSFGQGASPLHF	TRBV28	TRBD1	TRBJ1-6	NA
TGTGCCAGCAGTCCTCCCCTGCACTTC	CASSPPLHF	TRBV28	NA	TRBJ2-4	NA
TGTGCCAGTAGCCAGGGGATAGCAGGGGGTCAGCCCCAGCATTTT	CASSQGIAGGQPQHF	TRBV19	TRBD1	TRBJ1-5	NA
TGTGCCAGCAGTGTCGGTAGGGCTAGCGGGAGTTCCGATACGCAGTATTTT	CASSVGRASGSSDTQYF	TRBV27	TRBD2	TRBJ2-3	NA
TGTGCCAGCAGCTTACTCCCTGGGGTCACCGGGGAGCTGTTTTTT	CASSLLPGVTGELFF	TRBV11-2	NA	TRBJ2-2	few
TGTGCCAGTAAGGGGGGTCAGGATGGCTACACCTTC	CASKGGQDGYTF	TRBV19	NA	TRBJ1-2	NA
TGTGCCAGCAGTTTGGACAGGGTCAATCAGCCCCAGCATTTT	CASSLDRVNQPQHF	TRBV28	TRBD1	TRBJ1-5	few